One and the same sample provided the 15 T cell receptor beta chains below, sequenced in a study of early T cells in non-severe SARS-CoV-2 infection. TCRdb passed the 5' RACE reads through MiXCR, listing each CDR3 protein once. The sample records around 78,000 distinct CDR3 sequences, over 9% being singletons. Specimen: whole blood, collected at baseline. All receptors derive from an adult who was a healthcare worker with PCR-confirmed SARS-CoV-2 infection or an uninfected control (not recorded which).

V and J are TRBV29-1 and TRBJ2-1, with 10 positions matching TRBD1. Germline V gene data show CDR1 as SQVTM and CDR2 as ANQGSEA. Trimming removed 4 bases from V and 10 bases from J; junction bases left unmatched: 10. The CDR3 spans 14 residues. In nucleotides, the CDR3 is TGCAGCGTTGTCACCGGGACAGGGGAAAAAGAGCAGTTCTTC. It encodes CSVVTGTGEKEQFF.

This clonotype came up a few times. This chain links TRBV2 with TRBJ2-3, with 10 nucleotides matching TRBD1. Trimming took 5 bases from V and 4 from J; bases not matched to a gene: 6. Looked up from germline, CDR1 is SNHLY and CDR2 is FYNNEI. The CDR3 has 15 amino acids. The DNA for the CDR3 is TGTGCCAGCAGTTTGGGACAGGGGAAAGCAGATACGCAGTATTTT. Residues: CASSLGQGKADTQYF.

The genes are TRBV4-1 and TRBJ2-7, with a possible D match to TRBD1 (5 bases). This CDR3 comprises 17 residues. Deletions cut 4 bases from V and 4 bases from J, with 23 bases between. Germline lookup yields CDR1 MGHRA and CDR2 YSYEKL. The CDR3: CASSRFTDTNIKYEQYF. The CDR3 DNA reads as TGCGCCAGCAGCCGCTTTACGGACACCAACATTAAATACGAGCAGTACTTC.

A few counts support this clonotype. The chain employs TRBV5-1 and TRBJ2-5; 7 nucleotides align to TRBD1. V was pared by 1 base and J by 4 bases, with 4 bases of the junction left unmatched. This CDR3 comprises 14 residues. Germline loops: CDR1 SGHRS, CDR2 YFSETQ. The CDR3 DNA is TGCGCCAGCAGCTTGTGGGGACAGCCAGAGACCCAGTACTTC. Translation gives CASSLWGQPETQYF.

V gene TRBV7-9 combines with J gene TRBJ2-7, with D unclear. Germline V gene data show CDR1 as SEHNR and CDR2 as FQNEAQ (reference sequence). The ends were cut back, 0 bases at V and 0 bases at J, with 15 bases in the middle. This CDR3 comprises 17 residues. The CDR3 DNA reads TGTGCCAGCAGCTTAGCCAAGGGTCGTGTGAGCTCCTACGAGCAGTACTTC. Its translation: CASSLAKGRVSSYEQYF. The full variable domain, rest sourced from reference TRBV7-9 and TRBJ2-7, is DTGVSQNPRHKITKRGQNVTFRCDPISEHNRLYWYRQTLGQGPEFLTYFQNEAQLEKSRLLSDRFSAERPKGSFSTLEIQRTEQGDSAMYLCASSLAKGRVSSYEQYFGPGTRLTVT.

This clonotype was observed a few times. J is TRBJ1-1 and V is TRBV10-2; D perhaps matches TRBD1 (6 bases). The CDR3 spans 15 residues. The germline V gene encodes CDR1 WSHSY and CDR2 SAAADI. V lost 4 bases to trimming and J lost 2 bases, with 14 bases between them. CDR3 DNA sequence: TGCGCCAGCAGTGGATTCACAGGGAAAAACACTGAAGCTTTCTTT. It codes for CASSGFTGKNTEAFF.

There are many counts of this clonotype. This sequence joins TRBV29-1 and TRBJ2-5; no definite D call. Germline CDR1 is SQVTM and CDR2 is ANQGSEA. With 4 bases removed from V and 5 bases from J, the gap between germline ends came to 5 bases. This CDR3 is 10 amino acids long. The CDR3 protein is CSVARETQYF. Here the CDR3 DNA reads TGCAGCGTTGCACGGGAGACCCAGTACTTC.

The J gene is TRBJ2-1, the V gene TRBV12-3 or TRBV12-4; D remains ambiguous. The CDR3 loop spans 11 amino acids. The germline V and J ends were trimmed by 3 bases and 7 bases, with 4 bases remaining between them. In nucleotides, the CDR3 is TGTGCCAGCAGTTTCAGAAATGAGCAGTTCTTC. Its translation: CASSFRNEQFF.

The V call is TRBV4-1, the J call TRBJ2-3; 8 bases are shared with TRBD1. The CDR3 is 18 amino acids. Germline CDR1 reads MGHRA; CDR2 reads YSYEKL. V was clipped by 6 bases and J by 6 bases; unmatched bases: 20. In nucleotides, the CDR3 is TGCGCCAGCAGGGGGACAGGCGAGGGCCGGGCAGGGCTGGATACGCAGTATTTT. It translates to CASRGTGEGRAGLDTQYF.

This clonotype was found a few times. V and J are TRBV5-1 and TRBJ1-4; tentatively, D is TRBD1 (5 bases). Germline loops: CDR1 SGHRS, CDR2 YFSETQ. The germline V and J ends were trimmed by 5 bases and 6 bases, with 11 bases remaining between them. The CDR3 sequence is 13 residues long. CDR3 in amino acids: CASSQGPDEKLFF. DNA of the CDR3: TGCGCCAGCAGTCAGGGCCCGGATGAAAAACTGTTTTTT.

This clonotype was counted ten times or more. V is TRBV7-9 and J is TRBJ2-1, with D uncertain. V lost 3 bases and J lost 2, with 5 bases in between. The CDR3 extends over 13 amino acids. Germline loops: CDR1 SEHNR, CDR2 FQNEAQ (reference sequence). CDR3 nucleotide sequence: TGTGCCAGCAGCTTTCGGGCCTACAATGAGCAGTTCTTC. Translating it yields CASSFRAYNEQFF.

This clonotype was seen repeatedly, ten times or more. In DNA form, the CDR3 reads TGCAGTGCTTCCCCTTTATCGACAGAACGCGCCTCCTACGAGCAGTACTTC. It translates to CSASPLSTERASYEQYF. The V call is TRBV20-1, the J call TRBJ2-7; D might be TRBD1 (5 bases). This CDR3 is 17 amino acids long. Per the germline V gene, CDR1 is DFQATT and CDR2 is SNEGSKA (reference sequence). The V gene lost 5 bases and the J gene lost 0 bases, with 23 bases spanning the gap.

This clonotype was detected ten times or more. This chain uses TRBV27 with TRBJ2-7; D perhaps matches TRBD2 (6 bases). The germline gives CDR1 MNHEY, CDR2 SMNVEV (reference sequence). This CDR3 comprises 14 residues. V lost 5 bases and J lost 2, with 13 bases in between. The DNA for the CDR3 is TGTGCCAGCAGTCTAGGGACTGTGGCCTACGAGCAGTACTTC. As protein: CASSLGTVAYEQYF.

This clonotype was seen at least ten times. J is TRBJ2-1 and V is TRBV11-2, with a tentative D call TRBD2 (5 bases). V was pared by 4 bases and J by 9 bases, with 16 bases between. The CDR3 sequence is 14 residues long. The germline V gene encodes CDR1 SGHAT and CDR2 FQNNGV. The CDR3 DNA is TGTGCCAGCAGCTCCCGGACGCTGGGGAGTGAGCAGTTCTTC. The encoded protein is CASSSRTLGSEQFF.

The chain combines TRBV29-1 with TRBJ2-3, with TRBD1 matching 8 bases. CDR3 length: 15 residues. Losses at the gene ends were 7 bases for V and 6 bases for J; bases not matched to a gene: 15. Germline V lookup: CDR1 SQVTM, CDR2 ANQGSEA. The CDR3 is CSAETAGTGSDTQYF. Written as DNA, the CDR3 is TGCAGCGCCGAAACCGCCGGGACAGGATCCGATACGCAGTATTTT.